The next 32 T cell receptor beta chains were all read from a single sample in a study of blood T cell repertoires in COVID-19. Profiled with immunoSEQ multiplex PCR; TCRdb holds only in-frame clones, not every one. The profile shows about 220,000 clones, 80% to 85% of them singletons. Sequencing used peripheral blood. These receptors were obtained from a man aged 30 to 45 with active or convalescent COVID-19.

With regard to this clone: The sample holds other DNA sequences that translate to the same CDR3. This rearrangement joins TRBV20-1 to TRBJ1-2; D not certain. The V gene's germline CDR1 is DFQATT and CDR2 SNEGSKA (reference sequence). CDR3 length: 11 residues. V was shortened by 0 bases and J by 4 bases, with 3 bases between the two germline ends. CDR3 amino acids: CSARESYGYTF. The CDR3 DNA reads TGCAGTGCTAGAGAGAGCTATGGCTACACCTTC.

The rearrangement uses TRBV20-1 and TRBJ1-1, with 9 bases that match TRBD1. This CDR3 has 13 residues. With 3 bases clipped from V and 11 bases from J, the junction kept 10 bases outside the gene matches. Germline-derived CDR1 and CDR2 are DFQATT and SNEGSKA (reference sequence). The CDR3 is CSASLGTGSLAFF. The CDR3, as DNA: TGCAGTGCTAGTCTTGGGACAGGGTCTTTGGCTTTCTTT.

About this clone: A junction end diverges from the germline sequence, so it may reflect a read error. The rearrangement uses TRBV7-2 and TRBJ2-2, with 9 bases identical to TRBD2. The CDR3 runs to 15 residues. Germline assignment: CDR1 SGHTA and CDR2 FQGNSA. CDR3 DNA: TGTGCCAGCAGTTTAGAGGCGGGGGGGGTGCAGGAGCTGTTTTTT. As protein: CASSLEAGGVQELFF.

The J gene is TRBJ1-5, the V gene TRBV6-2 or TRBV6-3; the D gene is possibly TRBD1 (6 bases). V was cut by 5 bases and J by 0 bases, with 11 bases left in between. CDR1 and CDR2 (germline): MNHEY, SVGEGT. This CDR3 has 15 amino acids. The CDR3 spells CASSDRGYSNQPQHF. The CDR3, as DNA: TGTGCCAGCAGTGATAGGGGGTATAGCAATCAGCCCCAGCATTTT.

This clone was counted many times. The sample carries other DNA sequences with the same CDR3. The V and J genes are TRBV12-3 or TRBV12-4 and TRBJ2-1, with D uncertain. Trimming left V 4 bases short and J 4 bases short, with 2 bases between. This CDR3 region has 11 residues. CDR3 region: CASSSYNEQFF. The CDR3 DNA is TGTGCCAGCAGTTCTTACAATGAGCAGTTCTTC.

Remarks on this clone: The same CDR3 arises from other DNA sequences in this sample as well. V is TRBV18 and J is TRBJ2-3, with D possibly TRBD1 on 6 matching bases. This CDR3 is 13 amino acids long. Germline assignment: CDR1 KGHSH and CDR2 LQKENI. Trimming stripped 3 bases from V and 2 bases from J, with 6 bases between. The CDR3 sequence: CASSPGATDTQYF. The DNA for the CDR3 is TGTGCCAGCTCACCGGGGGCCACAGATACGCAGTATTTT.

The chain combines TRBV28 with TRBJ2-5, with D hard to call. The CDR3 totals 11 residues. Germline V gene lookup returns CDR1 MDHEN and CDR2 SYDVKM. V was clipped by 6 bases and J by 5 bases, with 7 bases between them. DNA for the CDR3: TGTGCCAGCAGCCCCAGGGAGACCCAGTACTTC. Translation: CASSPRETQYF.

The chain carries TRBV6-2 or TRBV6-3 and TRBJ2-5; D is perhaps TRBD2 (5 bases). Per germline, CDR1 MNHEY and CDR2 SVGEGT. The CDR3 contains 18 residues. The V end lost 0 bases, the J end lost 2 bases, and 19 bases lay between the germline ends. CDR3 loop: CASSYSTRANSGQETQYF. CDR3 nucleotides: TGTGCCAGCAGTTACTCGACGAGGGCTAATTCGGGACAAGAGACCCAGTACTTC.

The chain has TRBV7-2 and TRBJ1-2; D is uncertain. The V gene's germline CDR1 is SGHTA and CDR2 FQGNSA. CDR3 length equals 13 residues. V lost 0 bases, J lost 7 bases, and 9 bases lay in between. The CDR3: CASSLAWESGYTF. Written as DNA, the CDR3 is TGTGCCAGCAGCTTAGCCTGGGAGTCTGGCTACACCTTC.

Here the CDR3 reads CASSRITVGQSYEQYF. For the CDR3, the DNA is TGTGCCAGCAGTCGGATCACGGTGGGCCAGTCCTACGAGCAGTACTTC. The V and J genes are TRBV7-2 and TRBJ2-7; D is uncertain. The CDR3 runs to 16 residues. Trimming stripped 6 bases from V and 1 base from J, with 19 bases between. Germline-derived CDR1 and CDR2 are SGHTA and FQGNSA.

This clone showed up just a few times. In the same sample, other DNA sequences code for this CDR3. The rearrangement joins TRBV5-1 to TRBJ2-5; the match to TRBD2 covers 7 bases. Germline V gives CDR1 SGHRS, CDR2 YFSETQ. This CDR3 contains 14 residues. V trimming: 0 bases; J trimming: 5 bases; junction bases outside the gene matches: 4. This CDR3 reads CASSLGLGGETQYF. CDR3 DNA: TGCGCCAGCAGCTTGGGCCTGGGAGGGGAGACCCAGTACTTC.

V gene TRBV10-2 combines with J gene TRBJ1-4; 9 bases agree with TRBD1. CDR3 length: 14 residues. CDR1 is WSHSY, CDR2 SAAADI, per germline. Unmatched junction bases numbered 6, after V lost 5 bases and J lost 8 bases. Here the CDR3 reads CASSTPDRGEKLFF. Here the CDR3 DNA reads TGCGCCAGCAGTACCCCCGACAGGGGGGAAAAACTGTTTTTT.

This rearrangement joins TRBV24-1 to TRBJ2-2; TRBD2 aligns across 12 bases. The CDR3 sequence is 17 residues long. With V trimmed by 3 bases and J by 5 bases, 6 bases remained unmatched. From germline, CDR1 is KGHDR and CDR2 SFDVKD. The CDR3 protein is CATSDRTSGIGTGELFF. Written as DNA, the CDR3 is TGTGCCACCAGTGATCGGACTAGCGGGATTGGTACCGGGGAGCTGTTTTTT.

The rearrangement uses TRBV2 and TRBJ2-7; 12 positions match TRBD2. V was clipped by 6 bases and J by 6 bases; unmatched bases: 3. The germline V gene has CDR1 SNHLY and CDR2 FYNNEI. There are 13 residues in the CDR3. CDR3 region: CASSPGLAGEQYF. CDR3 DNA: TGTGCCAGCAGCCCGGGACTAGCGGGCGAGCAGTACTTC.

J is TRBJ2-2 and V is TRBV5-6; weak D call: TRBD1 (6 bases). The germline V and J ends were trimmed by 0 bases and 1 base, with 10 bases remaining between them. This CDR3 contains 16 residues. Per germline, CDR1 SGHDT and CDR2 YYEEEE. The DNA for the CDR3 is TGTGCCAGCAGCTTGGTTGGGGGCCAGAACACCGGGGAGCTGTTTTTT. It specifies CASSLVGGQNTGELFF. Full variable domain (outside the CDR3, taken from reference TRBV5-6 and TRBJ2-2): DAGVTQSPTHLIKTRGQQVTLRCSPKSGHDTVSWYQQALGQGPQFIFQYYEEEERQRGNFPDRFSGHQFPNYSSELNVNALLLGDSALYLCASSLVGGQNTGELFFGEGSRLTVL.

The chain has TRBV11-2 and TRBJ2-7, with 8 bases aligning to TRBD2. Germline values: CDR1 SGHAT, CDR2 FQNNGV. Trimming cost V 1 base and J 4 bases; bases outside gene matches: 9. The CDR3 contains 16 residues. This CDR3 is CASSLGYSGGLYEQYF. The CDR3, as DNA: TGTGCCAGCAGCTTAGGGTATTCGGGAGGGTTATACGAGCAGTACTTC.

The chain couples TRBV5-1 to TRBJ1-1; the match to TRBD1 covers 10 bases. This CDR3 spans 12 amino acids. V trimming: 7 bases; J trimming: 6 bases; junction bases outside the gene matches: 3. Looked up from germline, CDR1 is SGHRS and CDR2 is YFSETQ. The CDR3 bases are TGCGCCAGCGGGGACAGGGGAGCTGAAGCTTTCTTT. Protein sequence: CASGDRGAEAFF.

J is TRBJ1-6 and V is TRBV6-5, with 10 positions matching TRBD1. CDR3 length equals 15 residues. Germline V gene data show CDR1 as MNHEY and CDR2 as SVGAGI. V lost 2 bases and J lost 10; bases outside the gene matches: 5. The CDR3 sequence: CASSYEGTGASPLHF. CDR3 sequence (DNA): TGTGCCAGCAGTTACGAAGGGACAGGGGCCTCACCCCTCCACTTT.

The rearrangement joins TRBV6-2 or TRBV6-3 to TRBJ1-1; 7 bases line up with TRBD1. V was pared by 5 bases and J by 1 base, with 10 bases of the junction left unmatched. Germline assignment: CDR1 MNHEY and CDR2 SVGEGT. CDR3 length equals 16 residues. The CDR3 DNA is TGTGCCAGCAGTACCTCGACAGGGCTAAGGAACACTGAAGCTTTCTTT. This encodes CASSTSTGLRNTEAFF.

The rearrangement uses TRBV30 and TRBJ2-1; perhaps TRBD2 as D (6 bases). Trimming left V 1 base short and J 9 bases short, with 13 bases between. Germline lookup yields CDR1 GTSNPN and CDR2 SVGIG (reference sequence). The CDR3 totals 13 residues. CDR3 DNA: TGTGCCTGGAGTGGGGTCGGGGGTGGTGAGCAGTTCTTC. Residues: CAWSGVGGGEQFF. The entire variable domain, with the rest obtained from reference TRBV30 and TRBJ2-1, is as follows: SQTIHQWPATLVQPVGSPLSLECTVEGTSNPNLYWYRQAAGRGLQLLFYSVGIGQISSEVPQNLSASRPQDRQFILSSKKLLLSDSGFYLCAWSGVGGGEQFFGPGTRLTVL.

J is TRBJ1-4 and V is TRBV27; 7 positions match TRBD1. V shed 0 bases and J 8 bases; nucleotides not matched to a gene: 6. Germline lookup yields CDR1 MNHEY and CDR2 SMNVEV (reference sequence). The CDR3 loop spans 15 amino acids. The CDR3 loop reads CASSLSTRGKEKLFF. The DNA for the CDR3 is TGTGCCAGCAGTTTATCGACCAGGGGGAAGGAAAAACTGTTTTTT.

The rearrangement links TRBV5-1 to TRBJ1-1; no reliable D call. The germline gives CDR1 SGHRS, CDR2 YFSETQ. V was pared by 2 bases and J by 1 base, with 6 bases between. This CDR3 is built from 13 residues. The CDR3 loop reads CASSFQANTEAFF. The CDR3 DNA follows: TGCGCCAGCAGCTTTCAGGCGAACACTGAAGCTTTCTTT.

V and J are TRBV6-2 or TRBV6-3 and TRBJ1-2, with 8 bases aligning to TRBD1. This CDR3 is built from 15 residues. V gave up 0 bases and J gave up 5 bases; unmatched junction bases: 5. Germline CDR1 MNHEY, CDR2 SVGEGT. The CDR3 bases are TGTGCCAGCAGTTACTCGGCCAGGGGGCAGTATGGCTACACCTTC. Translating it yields CASSYSARGQYGYTF.

In nucleotides, the CDR3 is TGTGCCAGCAGCCCGGACAGTGGTGGCTATGGCTACACCTTC. Protein sequence: CASSPDSGGYGYTF. The chain has TRBV7-6 and TRBJ1-2, with D possibly TRBD1 on 6 matching bases. This CDR3 spans 14 amino acids. Trimming removed 5 bases at V and 4 bases at J, with 14 bases between. Germline V gives CDR1 SGHVS, CDR2 FNYEAQ.

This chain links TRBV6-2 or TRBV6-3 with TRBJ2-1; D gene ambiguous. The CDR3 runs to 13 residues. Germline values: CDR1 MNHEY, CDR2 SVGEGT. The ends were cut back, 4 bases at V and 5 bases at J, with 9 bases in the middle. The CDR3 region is CASSSRLNNEQFF. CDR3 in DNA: TGTGCCAGCAGTTCACGACTGAACAATGAGCAGTTCTTC.

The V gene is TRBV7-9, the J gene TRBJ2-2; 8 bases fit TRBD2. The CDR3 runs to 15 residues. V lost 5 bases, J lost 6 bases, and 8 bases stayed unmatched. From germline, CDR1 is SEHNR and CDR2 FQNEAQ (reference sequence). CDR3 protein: CASSPRGGRSGELFF. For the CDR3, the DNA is TGTGCCAGCAGCCCCCGGGGGGGCCGATCCGGGGAGCTGTTTTTT.

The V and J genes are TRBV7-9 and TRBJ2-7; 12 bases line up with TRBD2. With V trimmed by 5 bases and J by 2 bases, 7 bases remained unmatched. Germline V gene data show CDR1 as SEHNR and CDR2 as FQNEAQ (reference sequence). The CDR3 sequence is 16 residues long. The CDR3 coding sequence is TGTGCCAGCAGCCTATGGACTAGCGGGGACCCCTACGAGCAGTACTTC. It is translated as CASSLWTSGDPYEQYF.

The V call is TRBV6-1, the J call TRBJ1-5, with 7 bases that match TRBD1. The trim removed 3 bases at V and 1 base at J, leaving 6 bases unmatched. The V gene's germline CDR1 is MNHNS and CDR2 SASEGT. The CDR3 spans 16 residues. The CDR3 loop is CASSDQGVRSNQPQHF. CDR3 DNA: TGTGCCAGCAGTGATCAGGGGGTTCGGAGCAATCAGCCCCAGCATTTT.

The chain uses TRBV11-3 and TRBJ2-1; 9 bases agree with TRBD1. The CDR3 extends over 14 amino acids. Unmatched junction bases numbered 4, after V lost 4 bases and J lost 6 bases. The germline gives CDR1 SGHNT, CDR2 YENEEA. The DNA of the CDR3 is TGTGCCAGCAGCTCGAGGACAGGGGTCAATGAGCAGTTCTTC. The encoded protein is CASSSRTGVNEQFF.

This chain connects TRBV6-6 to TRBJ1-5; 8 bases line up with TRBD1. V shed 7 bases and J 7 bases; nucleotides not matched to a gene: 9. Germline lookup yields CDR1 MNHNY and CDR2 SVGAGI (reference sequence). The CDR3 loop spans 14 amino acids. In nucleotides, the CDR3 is TGTGCCAGCACCGCCGGGACAGGTGTGCAGCCCCAGCATTTT. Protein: CASTAGTGVQPQHF.

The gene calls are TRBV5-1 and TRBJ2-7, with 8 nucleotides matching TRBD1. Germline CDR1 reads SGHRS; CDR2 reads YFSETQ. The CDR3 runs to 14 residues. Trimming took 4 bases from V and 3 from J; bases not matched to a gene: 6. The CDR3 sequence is CASSRGDRIYEQYF. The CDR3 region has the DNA TGCGCCAGCAGCCGCGGGGACAGGATCTACGAGCAGTACTTC. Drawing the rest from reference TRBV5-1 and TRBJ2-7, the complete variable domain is KAGVTQTPRYLIKTRGQQVTLSCSPISGHRSVSWYQQTPGQGLQFLFEYFSETQRNKGNFPGRFSGRQFSNSRSEMNVSTLELGDSALYLCASSRGDRIYEQYFGPGTRLTVT.

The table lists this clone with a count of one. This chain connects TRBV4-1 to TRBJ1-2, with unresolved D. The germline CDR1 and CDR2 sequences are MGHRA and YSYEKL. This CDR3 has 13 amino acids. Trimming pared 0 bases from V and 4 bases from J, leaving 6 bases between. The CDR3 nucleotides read TGCGCCAGCAGCCAAGAGGGAGGCTATGGCTACACCTTC. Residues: CASSQEGGYGYTF.